The T cell receptor (beta chain) described here comes from a study of cytomegalovirus exposure and HLA in healthy donors. The study, taken as a whole, reports: Later analysis demonstrated an association between a missense DCLRE1C variant and TCR beta V- and J-gene trimming. Among the CMV-associated chains, a few were confirmed in vitro as specific for CMV antigens.

All the people who gave samples were healthy bone marrow donors. Germline assignment: CDR1 SEHNR and CDR2 FQNEAQ (reference sequence). Trimming cost V 4 bases and J 0 bases, with 6 bases left between them. The CDR3 has 14 amino acids. PCR was performed using 60 Vbeta and 13 Jbeta primers. Assay used: immunoSEQ multiplex PCR; TCRdb lists only in-frame clones, some missing. The repertoire holds 110,000 to 150,000 clones, with roughly 80% as singletons. The count of this clone is one. Its cognate antigen is unknown. The TCR originated in a man between 40 and 49 years old in good health and CMV-seropositive. The chain is built from TRBV7-9 and TRBJ1-4, with D unclear. The material sequenced was PBMCs. CDR3 region: CASSSPTTNEKLFF. CDR3 DNA: TGTGCCAGCAGCTCCCCTACAACTAATGAAAAACTGTTTTTT.